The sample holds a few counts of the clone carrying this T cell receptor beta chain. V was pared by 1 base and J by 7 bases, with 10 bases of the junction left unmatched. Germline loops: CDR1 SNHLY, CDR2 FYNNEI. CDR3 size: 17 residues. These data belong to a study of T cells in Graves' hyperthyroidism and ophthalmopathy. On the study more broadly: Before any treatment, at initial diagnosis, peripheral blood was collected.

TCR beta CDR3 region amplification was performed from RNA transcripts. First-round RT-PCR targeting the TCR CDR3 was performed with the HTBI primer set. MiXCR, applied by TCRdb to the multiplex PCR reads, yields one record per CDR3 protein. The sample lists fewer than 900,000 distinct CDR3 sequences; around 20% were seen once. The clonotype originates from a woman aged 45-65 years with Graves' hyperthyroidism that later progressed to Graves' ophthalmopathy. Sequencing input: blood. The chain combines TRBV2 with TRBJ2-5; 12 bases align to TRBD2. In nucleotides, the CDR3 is TGTGCCAGCAGTGAAGAACGGACTAGCGGGGCAGGAAGGACCCAGTACTTC. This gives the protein CASSEERTSGAGRTQYF.